This TCR beta chain was obtained from a study of blood T cell repertoires in COVID-19. Study as a whole: T cells, B-cell-depleted T cells, or PBMCs supplied cDNA or gDNA.

As originally analysed: Cell counts per sample came from amplifying reference gene primers. This table comes from immunoSEQ multiplex PCR, and its TCRdb copy is limited to in-frame clones, with some not included. V and J calls and clone size are those listed in that table; D and trimming were worked out from the DNA. The table lists 200,000 to 300,000 clones, less than 90% of them singletons. The CDR3 covers 12 residues. The germline gives CDR1 SQVTM, CDR2 ANQGSEA. V was pared by 4 bases and J by 5 bases, with 11 bases between. The chain recombines TRBV29-1 with TRBJ2-5; weak D call: TRBD2 (7 bases). Sequenced sample: peripheral blood. The receptor was isolated from a man aged 55 to 69 with acute or convalescent COVID-19. In DNA form, the CDR3 reads TGCAGCGTTGGGGGGGGCGCGGAGACCCAGTACTTC. This codes for CSVGGGAETQYF.